This note documents a single T cell receptor (beta chain) sequence. As yet, its antigen is unknown. TCRdb keeps only in-frame clones here, not all; method: immunoSEQ multiplex PCR. The table lists roughly 1,500,000 clones, 97% to 99% of them singletons. The CDR3 loop spans 13 amino acids. The germline V and J ends were trimmed by 3 bases and 0 bases, with 8 bases remaining between them. In germline, CDR1 is SQVTM, CDR2 ANQGSEA. This record belongs to a study of shared clonotypes between healthy human individuals. Overall study results and limits: Incompleteness in sorted-subset sequencing, despite large depth, was shown by rarefaction. The study found approximately 5% of naive CD4 clonotypes shared across a handful of donors.

The chain is built from TRBV29-1 and TRBJ1-1; D gene uncertain. Sequenced input: naive CD4+ T cells sorted from blood. Described subset: CD45RA+ positively selected. The TCR comes from a young man in good health. The CDR3 loop reads CSVEDQMNTEAFF. CDR3 bases: TGCAGCGTTGAGGACCAAATGAACACTGAAGCTTTCTTT.